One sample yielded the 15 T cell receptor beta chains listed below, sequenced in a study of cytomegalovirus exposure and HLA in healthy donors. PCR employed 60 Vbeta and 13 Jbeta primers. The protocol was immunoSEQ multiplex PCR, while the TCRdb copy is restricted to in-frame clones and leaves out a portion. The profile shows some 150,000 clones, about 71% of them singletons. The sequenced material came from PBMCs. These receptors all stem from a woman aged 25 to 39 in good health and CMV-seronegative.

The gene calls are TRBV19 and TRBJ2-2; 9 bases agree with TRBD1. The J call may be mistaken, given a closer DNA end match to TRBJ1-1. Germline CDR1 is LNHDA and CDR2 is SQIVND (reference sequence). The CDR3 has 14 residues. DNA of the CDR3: TGTGCCAGTACCACGACAGGGGGTGGGACTGAAGCTTTCTTT. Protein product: CASTTTGGGTEAFF.

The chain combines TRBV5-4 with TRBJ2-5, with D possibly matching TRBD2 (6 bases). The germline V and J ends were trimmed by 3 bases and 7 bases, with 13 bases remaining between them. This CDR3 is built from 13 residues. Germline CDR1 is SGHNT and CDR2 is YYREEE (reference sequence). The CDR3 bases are TGTGCCAGCAGCTCGGACTATTCGGGGACCCAGTACTTC. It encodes CASSSDYSGTQYF.

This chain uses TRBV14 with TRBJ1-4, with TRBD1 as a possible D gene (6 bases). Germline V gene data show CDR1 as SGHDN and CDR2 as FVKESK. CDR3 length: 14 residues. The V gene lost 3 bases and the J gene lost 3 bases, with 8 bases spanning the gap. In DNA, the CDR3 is TGTGCCAGCAGCCAGTACAGGGCTAATGAAAAACTGTTTTTT. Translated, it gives CASSQYRANEKLFF.

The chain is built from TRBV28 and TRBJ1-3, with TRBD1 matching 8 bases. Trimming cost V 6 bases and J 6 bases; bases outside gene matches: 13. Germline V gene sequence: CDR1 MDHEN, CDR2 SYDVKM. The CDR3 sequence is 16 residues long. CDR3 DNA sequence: TGTGCCAGCAGCCCCCCGGTACAGGGGGGCGAAAACACCATATATTTT. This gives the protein CASSPPVQGGENTIYF. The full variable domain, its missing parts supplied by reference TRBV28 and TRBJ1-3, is DVKVTQSSRYLVKRTGEKVFLECVQDMDHENMFWYRQDPGLGLRLIYFSYDVKMKEKGDIPEGYSVSREKKERFSLILESASTNQTSMYLCASSPPVQGGENTIYFGEGSWLTVV.

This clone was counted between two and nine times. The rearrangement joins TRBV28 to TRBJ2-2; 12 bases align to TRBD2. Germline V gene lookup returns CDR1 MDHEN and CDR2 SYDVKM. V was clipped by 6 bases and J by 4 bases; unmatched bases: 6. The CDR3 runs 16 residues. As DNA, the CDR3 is TGTGCCAGCAGCCTAGCGGGAGGGCCTAGCACCGGGGAGCTGTTTTTT. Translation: CASSLAGGPSTGELFF.

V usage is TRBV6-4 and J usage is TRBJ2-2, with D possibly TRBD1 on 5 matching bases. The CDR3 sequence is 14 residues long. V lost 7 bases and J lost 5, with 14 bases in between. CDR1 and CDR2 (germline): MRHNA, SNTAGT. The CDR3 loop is CASKQGHETGELFF. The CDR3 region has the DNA TGTGCCAGCAAACAAGGACACGAGACCGGGGAGCTGTTTTTT.

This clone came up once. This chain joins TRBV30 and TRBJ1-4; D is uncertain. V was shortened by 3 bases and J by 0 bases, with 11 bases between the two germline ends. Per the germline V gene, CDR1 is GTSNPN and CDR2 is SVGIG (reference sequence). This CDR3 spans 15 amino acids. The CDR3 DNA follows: TGTGCCTGGAGCGCGCATATCACAACTAATGAAAAACTGTTTTTT. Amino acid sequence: CAWSAHITTNEKLFF.

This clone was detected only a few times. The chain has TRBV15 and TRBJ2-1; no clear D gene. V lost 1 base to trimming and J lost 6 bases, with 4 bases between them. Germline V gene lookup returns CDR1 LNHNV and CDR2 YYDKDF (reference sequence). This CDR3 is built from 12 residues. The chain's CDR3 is CATSRVSNEQFF. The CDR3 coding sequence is TGTGCCACCAGCAGAGTTAGCAATGAGCAGTTCTTC.

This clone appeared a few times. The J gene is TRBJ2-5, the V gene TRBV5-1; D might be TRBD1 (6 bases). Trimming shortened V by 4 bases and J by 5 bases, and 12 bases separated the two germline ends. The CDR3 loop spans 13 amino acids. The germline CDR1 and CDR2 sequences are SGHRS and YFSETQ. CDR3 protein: CASSPNTGETQYF. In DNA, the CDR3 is TGCGCCAGCAGCCCTAACACAGGGGAGACCCAGTACTTC.

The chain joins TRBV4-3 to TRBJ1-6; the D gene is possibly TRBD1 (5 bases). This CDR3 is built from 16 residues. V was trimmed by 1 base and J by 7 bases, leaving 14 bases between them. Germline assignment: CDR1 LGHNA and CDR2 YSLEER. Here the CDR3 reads CASSQVFGQGNSPLHF. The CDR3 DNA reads TGCGCCAGCAGCCAAGTGTTTGGCCAGGGCAATTCACCCCTCCACTTT.

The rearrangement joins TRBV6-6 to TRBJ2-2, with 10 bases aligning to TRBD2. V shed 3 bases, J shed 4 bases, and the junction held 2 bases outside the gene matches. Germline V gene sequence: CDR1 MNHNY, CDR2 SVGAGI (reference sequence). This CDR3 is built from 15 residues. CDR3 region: CASSYLAGGTGELFF. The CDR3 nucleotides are TGTGCCAGCAGTTATTTAGCGGGAGGCACCGGGGAGCTGTTTTTT.

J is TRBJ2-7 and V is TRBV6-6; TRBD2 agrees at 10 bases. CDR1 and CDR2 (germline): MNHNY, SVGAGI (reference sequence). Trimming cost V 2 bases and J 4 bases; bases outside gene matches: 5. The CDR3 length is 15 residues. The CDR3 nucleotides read TGTGCCAGCAGTTACGAAGCGGGGGGGCCTTACGAGCAGTACTTC. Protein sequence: CASSYEAGGPYEQYF.

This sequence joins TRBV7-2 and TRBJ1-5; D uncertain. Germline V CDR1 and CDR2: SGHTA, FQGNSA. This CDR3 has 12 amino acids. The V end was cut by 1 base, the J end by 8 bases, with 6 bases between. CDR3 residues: CASSLGREPQHF. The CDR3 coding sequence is TGTGCCAGCAGCTTAGGGAGGGAGCCCCAGCATTTT.

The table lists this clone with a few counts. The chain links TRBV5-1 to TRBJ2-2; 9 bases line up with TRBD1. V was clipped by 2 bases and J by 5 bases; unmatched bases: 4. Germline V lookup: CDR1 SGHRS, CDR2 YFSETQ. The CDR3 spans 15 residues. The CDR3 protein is CASSFGTGRTGELFF. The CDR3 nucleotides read TGCGCCAGCAGCTTTGGGACAGGGAGGACCGGGGAGCTGTTTTTT.

The CDR3 region has the DNA TGTGCCAGCAGCTTAGCGCTAGCTCTAGCGGGAGACAATGAGCAGTTCTTC. Translation gives CASSLALALAGDNEQFF. The V and J genes are TRBV7-9 and TRBJ2-1, with 10 bases that match TRBD2. The junction had 7 bases not matched to a gene; V was cut back by 0 bases and J by 5 bases. The CDR3 contains 17 residues. The germline V gene has CDR1 SEHNR and CDR2 FQNEAQ (reference sequence).